One sample yielded the 15 T cell receptor beta chains listed below, sequenced in a study of beta chain features in type 1 diabetes. General study results and limits: In all four CD4+ subsets, TCRB CDR3 length was significantly, moderately reduced in type 1 diabetes.

Reverse transcribing all isolated RNA meant expressed TCRB transcripts were sequenced. TCRdb's table, derived via immunoSEQ multiplex PCR, lists solely in-frame clones and lacks some. The sample has 28,000 or so clones; 65% are singletons. Their cognate antigens are unknown. The specimen sequenced was Tregs from blood. All receptors come from a woman aged 30 to 39 with type 1 diabetes.

The chain is built from TRBV19 and TRBJ2-2; possible D gene TRBD1, 5 bases. The CDR3 spans 15 residues. Germline V gene data show CDR1 as LNHDA and CDR2 as SQIVND (reference sequence). V lost 4 bases to trimming and J lost 4 bases, with 13 bases between them. DNA of the CDR3: TGTGCCAGTAGTACCAGGGCCTGGACCACCGGGGAGCTGTTTTTT. Translating it yields CASSTRAWTTGELFF.

V and J are TRBV30 and TRBJ1-4; D remains unclear. The CDR3 totals 14 residues. Trimming removed 2 bases at V and 1 base at J, with 8 bases between. CDR1 and CDR2 (germline): GTSNPN, SVGIG (reference sequence). The CDR3 protein is CAWSSGVTNEKLFF. The CDR3 nucleotides are TGTGCCTGGAGTTCCGGGGTAACTAATGAAAAACTGTTTTTT.

Comments on this clone: The sample contains more than one DNA sequence encoding this CDR3. This chain connects TRBV30 to TRBJ1-2, with D maybe TRBD1 (5 bases). The CDR3 extends over 13 amino acids. Germline V gives CDR1 GTSNPN, CDR2 SVGIG (reference sequence). V was cut by 5 bases and J by 4 bases, with 14 bases left in between. The CDR3 loop is CAWDPQGGYGYTF. The CDR3 DNA reads as TGTGCCTGGGACCCCCAGGGCGGCTATGGCTACACCTTC. The complete variable domain, with remaining parts taken from reference TRBV30 and TRBJ1-2, reads SQTIHQWPATLVQPVGSPLSLECTVEGTSNPNLYWYRQAAGRGLQLLFYSVGIGQISSEVPQNLSASRPQDRQFILSSKKLLLSDSGFYLCAWDPQGGYGYTFGSGTRLTVV.

The chain carries TRBV27 and TRBJ2-7, with 13 bases that match TRBD2. The CDR3 consists of 14 residues. Per germline, CDR1 MNHEY and CDR2 SMNVEV (reference sequence). With 7 bases clipped from V and 3 bases from J, the junction kept 3 bases outside the gene matches. In nucleotides, the CDR3 is TGTGCCAGCAAACGGACTAGCGGGGGCTACGAGCAGTACTTC. Translating gives CASKRTSGGYEQYF.

This chain links TRBV19 with TRBJ1-2; 10 nucleotides agree with TRBD1. This CDR3 contains 15 residues. Germline CDR1 reads LNHDA; CDR2 reads SQIVND (reference sequence). Trimming at V came to 1 base and at J to 9 bases, leaving 8 bases not matched to a gene. The CDR3 is CASSIARQGAGSYTF. The CDR3 nucleotides are TGTGCCAGTAGTATAGCCCGACAGGGGGCTGGAAGCTACACCTTC.

In its sample, this clone was seen a few times. The V and J genes are TRBV7-9 and TRBJ2-1; D unresolved. The length of the CDR3 is 12 residues. Deletions cut 0 bases from V and 8 bases from J, with 5 bases between. Germline CDR1 and CDR2: SEHNR and FQNEAQ (reference sequence). The CDR3 nucleotides read TGTGCCAGCAGCTTAGCAGCCGATGAGCAGTTCTTC. It is translated as CASSLAADEQFF.

The CDR3 here is CASSLGTGTMRFF. CDR3 coding DNA: TGTGCCAGCAGCTTGGGGACCGGGACAATGAGGTTCTTC. V and J are TRBV7-3 and TRBJ2-1, with a weak D call TRBD1 (6 bases). The CDR3 runs 13 residues. The V gene lost 3 bases and the J gene lost 15 bases, with 18 bases spanning the gap. The V gene's germline CDR1 is SGHTA and CDR2 FQGTGA.

This chain links TRBV5-1 with TRBJ2-5; D is unclear. Germline V gives CDR1 SGHRS, CDR2 YFSETQ. The CDR3 has 13 amino acids. Deletions cut 0 bases from V and 5 bases from J, with 8 bases between. CDR3 region: CASSLGGTETQYF. CDR3 DNA: TGCGCCAGCAGCTTGGGAGGAACCGAGACCCAGTACTTC.

V is TRBV15 and J is TRBJ1-1; 8 nucleotides line up with TRBD1. This CDR3 is 15 amino acids long. Germline trimming cut 2 bases from V and 4 bases from J; bases unmatched to any gene: 6. CDR1 LNHNV and CDR2 YYDKDF come from the germline V gene (reference sequence). CDR3 sequence: CATSRLDRGGTEAFF. In DNA form, the CDR3 reads TGTGCCACCAGCAGACTCGACAGGGGAGGCACTGAAGCTTTCTTT. Full variable domain (missing parts from reference TRBV15 and TRBJ1-1): DAMVIQNPRYQVTQFGKPVTLSCSQTLNHNVMYWYQQKSSQAPKLLFHYYDKDFNNEADTPDNFQSRRPNTSFCFLDIRSPGLGDTAMYLCATSRLDRGGTEAFFGQGTRLTVV.

The CDR3, as DNA: TGCGCCAGCAGTCCCGTAGCGGGCTACGAGCAGTACTTC. Translating it yields CASSPVAGYEQYF. The V and J genes are TRBV5-1 and TRBJ2-5; 7 nucleotides match TRBD2. Judging by the DNA end, TRBJ2-7 fits better; the J call may be wrong. This CDR3 has 13 amino acids. CDR1 and CDR2 (germline): SGHRS, YFSETQ.

This chain connects TRBV4-2 to TRBJ2-3; TRBD1 agrees at 8 bases. V was pared by 0 bases and J by 0 bases, with 11 bases of the junction left unmatched. The CDR3 loop spans 19 amino acids. The germline gives CDR1 LGHNA, CDR2 YNFKEQ. CDR3 nucleotides: TGTGCCAGCAGCCAAGATCCCCGTGGCAGGGGGCTTAGCACAGATACGCAGTATTTT. Its translation: CASSQDPRGRGLSTDTQYF.

V usage is TRBV5-6 and J usage is TRBJ2-4; weak D call: TRBD1 (6 bases). V shed 4 bases and J shed 0 bases, with 20 bases lying between them. Germline CDR1 is SGHDT and CDR2 is YYEEEE. The CDR3 is 18 amino acids. Written as DNA, the CDR3 is TGTGCCAGCAGCCTATGGACAGTGGGGCTACTAGCCAAAAACATTCAGTACTTC. Its protein product is CASSLWTVGLLAKNIQYF. Supplemented by reference TRBV5-6 and TRBJ2-4, the full variable domain reads DAGVTQSPTHLIKTRGQQVTLRCSPKSGHDTVSWYQQALGQGPQFIFQYYEEEERQRGNFPDRFSGHQFPNYSSELNVNALLLGDSALYLCASSLWTVGLLAKNIQYFGAGTRLSVL.

CDR3 nucleotide sequence: TGTGCCAGTAGTATGAGGGGGACAGTTCAGCCCCAGCATTTT. Encoded protein: CASSMRGTVQPQHF. The V gene is TRBV19, the J gene TRBJ1-5; 7 bases line up with TRBD1. Germline CDR1 LNHDA, CDR2 SQIVND (reference sequence). Trimming at V came to 3 bases and at J to 6 bases, leaving 5 bases not matched to a gene. This CDR3 has 14 amino acids.

The chain has TRBV28 and TRBJ1-5; D remains unclear. The CDR3 covers 15 residues. The germline gives CDR1 MDHEN, CDR2 SYDVKM. V was trimmed by 5 bases and J by 3 bases, leaving 14 bases between them. The CDR3 loop reads CASSAFLGDNQPQHF. CDR3 sequence (DNA): TGTGCCAGCAGTGCTTTTCTCGGGGACAATCAGCCCCAGCATTTT.

This rearrangement joins TRBV19 to TRBJ1-2; D is uncertain. The CDR3 loop spans 14 amino acids. V gave up 7 bases and J gave up 1 base, with 13 bases separating them. Germline loops: CDR1 LNHDA, CDR2 SQIVND (reference sequence). The CDR3 sequence is CASKVPGINYGYTF. The CDR3 DNA is TGTGCCAGTAAGGTCCCAGGCATTAACTATGGCTACACCTTC.